These 17 T cell receptor beta chains were all obtained from the same sample, sequenced in a study of read filtering for tumor transcriptome and immune sequencing (dated by TCRdb to about 2020). The reads were generated on an Illumina HiSeq 4000. TCR libraries were constructed from 350 to 400 ng RNA using the Immunoverse kit, and molecular barcoded adaptors covering alpha/delta and beta/gamma chains were employed. Using fastp trimming at Q25 and MiXCR clonotype assembly, TCRdb reanalyzed the public sequencing data and kept in-frame beta chains. One record per CDR3 amino acid sequence lists the most common genes and DNA. Counted in this sample were about 86,000 distinct CDR3 sequences; approximately 13% of them appeared once. 15% of the sample is in the top ten clones. Sequenced sample: a population of CD138-negative cells sorted from bone marrow. Read against the paper, the sample's cell subset or site label means: bone marrow mononuclear cells depleted of CD138+ plasma/myeloma cells by negative magnetic selection. The receptors originated from a donor aged 40 or older with multiple myeloma.

This clonotype was recorded at least ten times. The rearrangement joins TRBV20-1 to TRBJ2-1; TRBD1 or TRBD2 may be the D gene (5 bases each). Looked up from germline, CDR1 is DFQATT and CDR2 is SNEGSKA (reference sequence). The CDR3 length is 16 residues. The V end lost 2 bases, the J end lost 0 bases, and 14 bases lay between the germline ends. DNA for the CDR3: TGCAGTGCTAGACCGGGACGCGCGAGCTCCTACAATGAGCAGTTCTTC. Its translation is CSARPGRASSYNEQFF.

In its sample, this clonotype was seen many times. The gene calls are TRBV18 and TRBJ2-2; maybe TRBD2 (5 bases). The V end was cut by 6 bases, the J end by 3 bases, with 14 bases between. Germline V gene lookup returns CDR1 KGHSH and CDR2 LQKENI. The CDR3 loop spans 15 amino acids. CDR3 nucleotides: TGTGCCAGCTCGCGCGGAGGCCGCTACACCGGGGAGCTGTTTTTT. It encodes CASSRGGRYTGELFF.

This clonotype has ten or more counts. The genes are TRBV20-1 and TRBJ1-1; D is undetermined. V was pared by 1 base and J by 6 bases, with 12 bases between. This CDR3 is built from 13 residues. Germline V gives CDR1 DFQATT, CDR2 SNEGSKA (reference sequence). CDR3 residues: CSARGQPGSEAFF. The CDR3 DNA reads TGCAGTGCTAGAGGGCAACCGGGGTCTGAAGCTTTCTTT.

This clonotype was recorded at least ten times. This sequence joins TRBV27 and TRBJ2-1; D may be TRBD2 (5 bases). Germline values: CDR1 MNHEY, CDR2 SMNVEV (reference sequence). CDR3 size: 14 residues. Trimming removed 3 bases at V and 7 bases at J, with 13 bases between. The CDR3 nucleotides read TGTGCCAGCAGTTTGCATGGCCGGGAAAATGAGCAGTTCTTC. Its translation is CASSLHGRENEQFF.

Only one count was recorded for this clonotype. One base away lies a much larger clone, so this may be a sequencing read error. The genes are TRBV12-3 or TRBV12-4 and TRBJ2-6, with TRBD1 matching 7 bases. CDR3 size: 15 residues. The CDR3 DNA follows: TGTGCCTCGAGAACAGGGGCGTCTGGGGCCAGCGTCCTGACTTTC. Encoded protein: CASRTGASGASVLTF.

As concerns this clonotype: A far larger clone is off by one base, so a read error is likely. The chain has TRBV12-3 or TRBV12-4 and TRBJ2-1, with 12 bases identical to TRBD2. This CDR3 has 18 amino acids. The CDR3 nucleotides read TGTGCCAGCAATTTAGCGCTGACTAGCGGGAGTTTGTACAATGAGCAGTTCTTC. Protein: CASNLALTSGSLYNEQFF.

This clonotype was picked up many times. The V gene is TRBV6-1, the J gene TRBJ2-2, with D perhaps TRBD1 (6 bases). This CDR3 is 14 amino acids long. Between the trimmed V and J ends, which lost 6 bases and 5 bases, there was a span of 13 bases. Germline CDR1 is MNHNS and CDR2 is SASEGT. Written as DNA, the CDR3 is TGTGCCAGCAGACTACAGGGAAATACCGGGGAGCTGTTTTTT. It yields the protein CASRLQGNTGELFF.

There are many counts of this clonotype. J is TRBJ1-1 and V is TRBV2, with 10 bases fitting TRBD1. The V gene end was trimmed by 7 bases and the J gene end by 1 base; junction bases not matched to a gene: 3. The germline V gene has CDR1 SNHLY and CDR2 FYNNEI. The CDR3 consists of 14 residues. In DNA form, the CDR3 reads TGTGCCAGCATCCGGGACAGGGGGAACACTGAAGCTTTCTTT. Its protein product is CASIRDRGNTEAFF. Together with reference TRBV2 and TRBJ1-1, the CDR3 gives the full variable domain: EPEVTQTPSHQVTQMGQEVILRCVPISNHLYFYWYRQILGQKVEFLVSFYNNEISEKSEIFDDQFSVERPDGSNFTLKIRSTKLEDSAMYFCASIRDRGNTEAFFGQGTRLTVV.

The J gene is TRBJ2-3, the V gene TRBV20-1; no definite D call. This CDR3 is built from 14 residues. V gave up 1 base and J gave up 4 bases, with 12 bases separating them. In germline, CDR1 is DFQATT, CDR2 SNEGSKA (reference sequence). Written as DNA, the CDR3 is TGCAGTGCTAGAGTGGCAGAGGAAGCAGATACGCAGTATTTT. Amino acids: CSARVAEEADTQYF.

This clonotype was seen ten or more times. The chain is built from TRBV29-1 and TRBJ1-2; D remains unclear. Trimming removed 7 bases from V and 1 base from J, with 10 bases in between. CDR1 is SQVTM and CDR2 is ANQGSEA in the germline V gene. The CDR3 runs 12 residues. CDR3 nucleotide sequence: TGCAGCGCTGACGGGTTTAACTATGGCTACACCTTC. It translates to CSADGFNYGYTF.

This clonotype was observed at least ten times. The chain employs TRBV28 and TRBJ2-5; D is uncertain. The CDR3 extends over 14 amino acids. V was cut by 3 bases and J by 4 bases, with 12 bases left in between. The V gene's germline CDR1 is MDHEN and CDR2 SYDVKM. As DNA, the CDR3 is TGTGCCAGCAGTTTCGCCGGTGGAGCAGAGACCCAGTACTTC. Translated, it gives CASSFAGGAETQYF.

This clonotype was recorded a few times. This chain joins TRBV29-1 and TRBJ1-3; D is perhaps TRBD1 (6 bases). The CDR3 consists of 14 residues. With 7 bases removed from V and 8 bases from J, the gap between germline ends came to 21 bases. Per the germline V gene, CDR1 is SQVTM and CDR2 is ANQGSEA. CDR3 in amino acids: CSATTGTRGDTIYF. The DNA of the CDR3 is TGCAGCGCTACGACCGGGACAAGGGGGGACACCATATATTTT.

At least ten counts were recorded for this clonotype. The rearrangement joins TRBV18 to TRBJ2-2; D is unclear. The CDR3 totals 14 residues. The ends were cut back, 5 bases at V and 0 bases at J, with 7 bases in the middle. Per germline, CDR1 KGHSH and CDR2 LQKENI. The CDR3 coding sequence is TGTGCCAGCTCAGAAGGAACGAACACCGGGGAGCTGTTTTTT. Translation gives CASSEGTNTGELFF.

There are many counts of this clonotype. This chain connects TRBV7-6 to TRBJ1-6; D not certain. Per the germline V gene, CDR1 is SGHVS and CDR2 is FNYEAQ. V was trimmed by 1 base and J by 7 bases, leaving 11 bases between them. The CDR3 extends over 15 amino acids. Written as DNA, the CDR3 is TGTGCCAGCAGCTTAGATCCACTAGGGAATTCACCCCTCCACTTT. Its protein product is CASSLDPLGNSPLHF.

There are many counts of this clonotype. The rearrangement uses TRBV5-1 and TRBJ2-5; tentative D call: TRBD1 (5 bases). The CDR3 runs 14 residues. V gave up 0 bases and J gave up 5 bases, with 11 bases separating them. The germline V gene has CDR1 SGHRS and CDR2 YFSETQ. The CDR3 DNA follows: TGCGCCAGCAGCTTGGAGGCAGGGTCGGAGACCCAGTACTTC. Residues: CASSLEAGSETQYF. Variable domain in full (rest from reference TRBV5-1 and TRBJ2-5): KAGVTQTPRYLIKTRGQQVTLSCSPISGHRSVSWYQQTPGQGLQFLFEYFSETQRNKGNFPGRFSGRQFSNSRSEMNVSTLELGDSALYLCASSLEAGSETQYFGPGTRLLVL.

Ten or more counts support this clonotype. V and J are TRBV5-5 and TRBJ2-3; D is possibly TRBD1 or TRBD2 (5 bases each). V was clipped by 4 bases and J by 5 bases, with 23 bases between them. This CDR3 contains 17 residues. Germline CDR1 and CDR2: SGHKS and YYEKEE (reference sequence). In DNA, the CDR3 is TGTGCCAGCAGCGGGACCTACTTGACGAAGAAGCTAGATACGCAGTATTTT. The encoded protein is CASSGTYLTKKLDTQYF.

This clonotype was seen at least ten times. The rearrangement links TRBV5-1 to TRBJ2-7; perhaps TRBD2 as D (6 bases). V was cut by 2 bases and J by 0 bases, with 9 bases left in between. The CDR3 runs to 14 residues. Per the germline V gene, CDR1 is SGHRS and CDR2 is YFSETQ. CDR3 coding DNA: TGCGCCAGCAGCTTTGGGGGGACCTCCTACGAGCAGTACTTC. It is translated as CASSFGGTSYEQYF.